The 10 T cell receptor beta chains below were found in one sample sequenced in a study of OX40 agonist ivuxolimab in advanced cancers. Sequenced by immunoSEQ multiplex PCR; TCRdb stores in-frame clones only, minus some. Among about 89,000 clones listed, about 92% were seen once. The sample in question was CD4+ or CD8+ T cells sorted from blood, obtained in a trial of the OX40 agonist ivuxolimab. The receptors derive from an adult with an advanced solid tumor such as melanoma, head and neck, liver or kidney cancer.

The rearrangement links TRBV30 to TRBJ2-3; D possibly corresponds to TRBD1 (6 bases). This CDR3 is 12 amino acids long. Trimming stripped 2 bases from V and 5 bases from J, with 8 bases between. Germline-derived CDR1 and CDR2 are GTSNPN and SVGIG (reference sequence). The CDR3 DNA reads as TGTGCCTGGAGTAAAGGGGGAGATACGCAGTATTTT. Protein: CAWSKGGDTQYF.

V and J are TRBV6-5 and TRBJ1-2; 10 bases map to TRBD1. The V segment lost 5 bases and the J segment 8 bases; nucleotides outside the gene matches: 8. Per the germline V gene, CDR1 is MNHEY and CDR2 is SVGAGI. CDR3 length: 14 amino acids. CDR3 amino acids: CASSKRQGAEGYTF. The CDR3 nucleotides are TGTGCCAGCAGTAAAAGACAGGGGGCAGAGGGCTACACCTTC.

The rearrangement joins TRBV4-3 to TRBJ2-7; TRBD1 or TRBD2 may be the D gene (5 bases each). Germline CDR1 is LGHNA and CDR2 is YSLEER. The CDR3 runs 17 residues. V dropped 0 bases and J dropped 4 bases, with 19 bases sitting between them. CDR3 residues: CASSQEEWRGTPYEQYF. In DNA form, the CDR3 reads TGCGCCAGCAGCCAAGAGGAGTGGAGAGGGACCCCTTACGAGCAGTACTTC.

The V and J genes are TRBV10-3 and TRBJ1-5; D gene ambiguous. Germline V CDR1 and CDR2: ENHRY, SYGVKD. The ends were cut back, 3 bases at V and 0 bases at J, with 12 bases in the middle. This CDR3 spans 16 amino acids. CDR3 nucleotides: TGTGCCATCAGTGACTTCTCAGGAGATAGCAATCAGCCCCAGCATTTT. It is translated as CAISDFSGDSNQPQHF.

The chain links TRBV30 to TRBJ1-2, with TRBD1 as a possible D gene (5 bases). The CDR3 runs to 12 residues. Germline V CDR1 and CDR2: GTSNPN, SVGIG (reference sequence). The CDR3 here is CASGEGLYGYTF. In DNA, the CDR3 is TGTGCATCCGGGGAGGGGCTCTATGGCTACACCTTC.

The V gene is TRBV4-2, the J gene TRBJ2-1, with 9 bases lining up with TRBD2. Germline loops: CDR1 LGHNA, CDR2 YNFKEQ. The J segment lost 4 bases and the V segment lost 0 bases, leaving 4 bases of the junction unmatched. The CDR3 covers 16 residues. The CDR3: CASSQDGREGYNEQFF. The CDR3 coding sequence is TGTGCCAGCAGCCAAGATGGGCGGGAGGGGTACAATGAGCAGTTCTTC.

This clone was counted once. J is TRBJ2-5 and V is TRBV6-5, with D uncertain. Germline lookup yields CDR1 MNHEY and CDR2 SVGAGI. V lost 4 bases and J lost 5, with 5 bases in between. The length of the CDR3 is 11 residues. The DNA of the CDR3 is TGTGCCAGCAGTTTTGGGGAGACCCAGTACTTC. It specifies CASSFGETQYF.

The J gene is TRBJ2-1, the V gene TRBV14, with 11 bases fitting TRBD2. This CDR3 is 15 amino acids long. Trimming at V came to 6 bases and at J to 7 bases, leaving 8 bases not matched to a gene. Germline V gene data show CDR1 as SGHDN and CDR2 as FVKESK. The CDR3 region is CASSSTSGSWNEQFF. In nucleotides, the CDR3 is TGTGCCAGCAGTTCAACTAGCGGGAGTTGGAATGAGCAGTTCTTC.

The V and J genes are TRBV6-6 and TRBJ1-5; 7 nucleotides match TRBD1. V shed 1 base and J 1 base; nucleotides not matched to a gene: 4. Per the germline V gene, CDR1 is MNHNY and CDR2 is SVGAGI (reference sequence). The CDR3 consists of 16 residues. Written as DNA, the CDR3 is TGTGCCAGCAGTTACTGGGGACAGCTAAGCAATCAGCCCCAGCATTTT. Protein: CASSYWGQLSNQPQHF.

V gene TRBV4-1 combines with J gene TRBJ2-1; 11 nucleotides agree with TRBD2. CDR3 length equals 16 residues. V was pared by 2 bases and J by 4 bases, with 4 bases of the junction left unmatched. Looked up from germline, CDR1 is MGHRA and CDR2 is YSYEKL. The CDR3 DNA reads as TGCGCCAGCAGCCAAATGGGACTAGCGGCATACAATGAGCAGTTCTTC. Amino acids: CASSQMGLAAYNEQFF.